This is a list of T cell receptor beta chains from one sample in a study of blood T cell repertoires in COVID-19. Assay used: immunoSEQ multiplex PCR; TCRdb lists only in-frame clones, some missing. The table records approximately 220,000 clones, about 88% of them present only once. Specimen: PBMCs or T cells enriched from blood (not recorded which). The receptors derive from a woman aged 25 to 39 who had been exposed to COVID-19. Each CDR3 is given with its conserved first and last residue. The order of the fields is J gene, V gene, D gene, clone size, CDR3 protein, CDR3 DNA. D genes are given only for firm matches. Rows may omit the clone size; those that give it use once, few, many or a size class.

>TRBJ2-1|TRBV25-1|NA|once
CASSESGSFTAGEQFF
TGTGCCAGCAGTGAATCTGGAAGTTTCACGGCGGGGGAGCAGTTCTTC
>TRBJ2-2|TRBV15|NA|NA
CATSSRDTGELFF
TGTGCCACCAGCAGCAGGGACACCGGGGAGCTGTTTTTT
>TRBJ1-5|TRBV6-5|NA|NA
CASAPTGSGNQPQHF
TGTGCCAGCGCGCCAACAGGGTCTGGCAATCAGCCCCAGCATTTT
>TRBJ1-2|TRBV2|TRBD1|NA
CASSKEGAPGYGYTF
TGTGCCAGCAGTAAAGAGGGGGCGCCTGGCTATGGCTACACCTTC
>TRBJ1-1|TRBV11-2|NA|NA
CASRAWLMNTEAFF
TGTGCCAGCAGGGCTTGGCTTATGAACACTGAAGCTTTCTTT
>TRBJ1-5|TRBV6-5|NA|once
CASRRVNNQPQHF
TGTGCCAGCAGGAGGGTCAACAATCAGCCCCAGCATTTT
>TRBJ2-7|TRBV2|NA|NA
CASSERTVGREQYF
TGTGCCAGCAGTGAACGGACAGTGGGCCGAGAGCAGTACTTC
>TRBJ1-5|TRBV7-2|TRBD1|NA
CASSLVDRGQPQHF
TGTGCCAGCAGCTTAGTGGACAGGGGACAGCCCCAGCATTTT
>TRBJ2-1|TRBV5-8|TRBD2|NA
CASPLGGLAGDHSSDEQFF
TGTGCCAGCCCCCTTGGCGGGCTAGCGGGGGATCATTCCTCCGATGAGCAGTTCTTC
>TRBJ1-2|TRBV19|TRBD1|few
CASSGTVYGYTF
TGTGCCTCCTCCGGGACAGTCTATGGCTACACCTTC
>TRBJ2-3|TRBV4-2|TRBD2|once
CASSPNPMRRGITDTQYF
TGTGCCAGCAGCCCAAACCCAATGAGGCGGGGGATTACAGATACGCAGTATTTT
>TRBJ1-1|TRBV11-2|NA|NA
CASSLDRVREAFF
TGTGCCAGCAGCTTAGATCGGGTGAGAGAAGCTTTCTTT
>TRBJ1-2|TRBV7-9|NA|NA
CASSLGAALNYGYTF
TGTGCCAGCAGCTTAGGGGCAGCTCTTAACTATGGCTACACCTTC
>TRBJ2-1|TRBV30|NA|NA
CAWREREIRNEQFF
TGTGCCTGGAGGGAAAGGGAGATCCGAAATGAGCAGTTCTTC
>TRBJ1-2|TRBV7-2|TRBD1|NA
CASSSPTGNYGYTF
TGTGCCAGCAGCTCCCCGACAGGGAACTATGGCTACACCTTC
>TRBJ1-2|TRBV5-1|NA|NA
CASSTGTSVVAPTF
TGCGCCAGCAGCACCGGGACATCGGTCGTAGCGCCCACCTTC
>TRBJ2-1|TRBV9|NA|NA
CASATANYNEQFF
TGTGCCAGCGCCACAGCCAACTACAATGAGCAGTTCTTC
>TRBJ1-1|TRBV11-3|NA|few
CAITKAGLGMSTEAFF
TGTGCCATCACCAAGGCAGGGTTGGGGATGAGCACTGAAGCTTTCTTT
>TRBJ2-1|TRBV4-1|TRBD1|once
CASSQGDRRYNEQFF
TGCGCCAGCAGCCAAGGGGACAGGAGGTACAATGAGCAGTTCTTC
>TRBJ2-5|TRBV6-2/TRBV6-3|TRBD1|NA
CASSYDPPGGFEETQYF
TGTGCCAGCAGTTACGACCCCCCAGGGGGCTTTGAAGAGACCCAGTACTTC
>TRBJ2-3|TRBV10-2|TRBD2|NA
CASSLSGGDTDTQYF
TGCGCCAGCAGTCTGAGCGGGGGGGATACAGATACGCAGTATTTT
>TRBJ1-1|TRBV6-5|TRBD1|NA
CASTSETGALAFF
TGTGCCAGCACCTCCGAGACAGGGGCTCTAGCTTTCTTT
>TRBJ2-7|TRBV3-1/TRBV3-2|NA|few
CASSQDEAGRHEQYF
TGTGCCAGCAGCCAAGATGAGGCAGGGCGGCACGAGCAGTACTTC
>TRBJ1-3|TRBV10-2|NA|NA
CASGGGQAGNTIYF
TGCGCCAGCGGCGGGGGGCAGGCCGGAAACACCATATATTTT
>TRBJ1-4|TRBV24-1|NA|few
CATSDPVGEKLFF
TGTGCCACCAGTGATCCGGTCGGGGAAAAACTGTTTTTT
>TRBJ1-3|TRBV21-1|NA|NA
CASSRHLGQGSGNTIYF
TGTGCCAGCAGCAGACACCTGGGACAGGGCTCTGGAAACACCATATATTTT
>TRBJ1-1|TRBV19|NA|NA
CASSMGVHGTEAFF
TGTGCCAGTAGTATGGGCGTTCACGGCACTGAAGCTTTCTTT
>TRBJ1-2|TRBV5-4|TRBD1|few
CASSLEQGARGIYGYTF
TGTGCCAGCAGCTTGGAACAGGGGGCGCGAGGTATCTATGGCTACACCTTC
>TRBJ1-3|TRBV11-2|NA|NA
CASSALGAGGTIYF
TGTGCCAGCAGCGCCCTTGGGGCCGGGGGCACCATATATTTT
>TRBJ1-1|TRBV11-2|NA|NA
CASEYTLRSEAFF
TGTGCCAGCGAGTACACCCTGAGGTCTGAAGCTTTCTTT
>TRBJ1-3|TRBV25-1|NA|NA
CASSADDSGNTIYF
TGTGCCAGCAGTGCTGACGACAGTGGAAACACCATATATTTT
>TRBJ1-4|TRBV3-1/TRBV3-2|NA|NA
CASSQFSGNEKLFF
TGTGCCAGCAGCCAATTTTCAGGCAATGAAAAACTGTTTTTT
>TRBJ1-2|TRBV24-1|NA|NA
CATSAMTGPNYGYTF
TGTGCCACCAGTGCCATGACAGGCCCCAACTATGGCTACACCTTC
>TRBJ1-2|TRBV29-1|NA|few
CSVEDRGTANYGYTF
TGCAGCGTTGAAGATAGGGGGACCGCTAACTATGGCTACACCTTC
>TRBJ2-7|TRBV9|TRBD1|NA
CASSPWDRTFEQYF
TGTGCCAGCAGCCCCTGGGACAGGACCTTTGAGCAGTACTTC
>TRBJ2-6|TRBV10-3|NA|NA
CAITPGGANVLTF
TGTGCCATCACCCCGGGGGGGGCCAACGTCCTGACTTTC
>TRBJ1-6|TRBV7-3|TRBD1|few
CASSPPDRGNSPLHF
TGTGCCAGCAGCCCACCAGACAGGGGGAATTCACCCCTCCACTTT
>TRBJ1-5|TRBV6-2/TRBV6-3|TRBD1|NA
CASSKTGGGQPQHF
TGTGCCAGCAGCAAAACAGGGGGCGGTCAGCCCCAGCATTTT
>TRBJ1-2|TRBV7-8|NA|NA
CASSPRGYGYTF
TGTGCCAGCAGCCCACGGGGCTATGGCTACACCTTC
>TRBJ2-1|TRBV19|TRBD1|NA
CASSIQTGLNEQFF
TGTGCCAGTAGTATTCAGACAGGGCTGAATGAGCAGTTCTTC
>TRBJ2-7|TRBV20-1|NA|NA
CSASVHGQPFYEQYF
TGCAGTGCTAGTGTGCACGGACAACCTTTCTACGAGCAGTACTTC
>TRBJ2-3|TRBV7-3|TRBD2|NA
CASSLAGGRQDTQYF
TGTGCCAGCAGCTTAGCGGGGGGGCGGCAAGATACGCAGTATTTT
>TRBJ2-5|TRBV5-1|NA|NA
CASSSGQAQETQYF
TGCGCCAGCAGTTCCGGACAAGCCCAAGAGACCCAGTACTTC
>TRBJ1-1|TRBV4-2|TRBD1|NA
CASSHPGRQGAYGGTEAFF
TGTGCCAGCAGCCACCCAGGACGACAGGGGGCGTATGGGGGCACTGAAGCTTTCTTT
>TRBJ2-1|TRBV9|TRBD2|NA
CASTTSADYNEQFF
TGTGCCAGCACCACTAGCGCCGACTACAATGAGCAGTTCTTC
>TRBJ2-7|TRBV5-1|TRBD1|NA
CASSLEGQEMTGQYF
TGCGCCAGCAGCTTGGAGGGACAGGAGATGACCGGGCAGTACTTC
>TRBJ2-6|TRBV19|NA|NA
CASSMAGAGANVLTF
TGTGCCAGTAGTATGGCGGGCGCTGGGGCCAACGTCCTGACTTTC
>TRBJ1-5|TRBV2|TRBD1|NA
CASRQGTGSNQPQHF
TGTGCCAGCAGACAGGGGACGGGCAGCAATCAGCCCCAGCATTTT
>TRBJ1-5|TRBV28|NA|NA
CASTGPDQPQHF
TGTGCCAGTACGGGTCCCGATCAGCCCCAGCATTTT
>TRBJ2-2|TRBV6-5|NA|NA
CASTRLTGNTGELFF
TGTGCCAGCACCCGACTAACTGGGAACACCGGGGAGCTGTTTTTT
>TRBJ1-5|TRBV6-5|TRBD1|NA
CASSPTGVGQPQHF
TGTGCCAGCAGCCCGACAGGGGTCGGACAGCCCCAGCATTTT
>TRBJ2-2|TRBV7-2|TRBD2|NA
CASSSGLANTGELFF
TGTGCCAGCAGCTCGGGACTAGCAAACACCGGGGAGCTGTTTTTT
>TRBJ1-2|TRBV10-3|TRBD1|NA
CAISESPGQGYGYTF
TGTGCCATCAGTGAATCTCCGGGACAGGGCTATGGCTACACCTTC
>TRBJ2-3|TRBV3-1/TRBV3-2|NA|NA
CASSRQVPGDTQYF
TGTGCCAGCAGCCGACAGGTCCCGGGGGATACGCAGTATTTT